A few counts support the clone carrying this TCR beta chain. Its antigen is unidentified. The source of the sample is a study of human T cells and chemical hapten exposure. Study-wide context: Diphenylcyclopropenone doses were given weekly to the scalps of patients across the roughly 23-week study. The study patch tested 0.01% DPC on the upper back and read results at 6 days. Study outcomes and limitations: No alteration of TCRs above 1 in 1000 frequency was seen with DPC sensitization. Expanded TCRs were compared with controls, and the expanded TCRs formed significantly more large CDR3 similarity clusters.

The CDR3 has 15 amino acids. CDR1 is LGHNA, CDR2 YNFKEQ, per germline. Trimming removed 1 base from V and 4 bases from J; junction bases left unmatched: 6. Time point described: patch test 1, 2 weeks after DPC sensitization. The sample's treatment: therapeutic diphenylcyclopropenone sensitization with weekly scalp DPC. Each CDR3 protein gets one entry after TCRdb re-called the RACE reads with MiXCR. The profile shows around 50,000 distinct CDR3 sequences, about 9.3% of them singletons. The rearrangement uses TRBV4-2 and TRBJ2-7; 8 positions match TRBD1. The sequenced sample was whole blood, obtained in connection with sensitization to the hapten diphenylcyclopropenone (DPC). This receptor was identified in a woman aged 40-49 years with alopecia areata. Some clones in this sample may be carry-over from other donors' samples. The CDR3: CASSQASGGSYEQYF. The CDR3 region has the DNA TGTGCCAGCAGCCAAGCCTCAGGGGGCTCTTACGAGCAGTACTTC.